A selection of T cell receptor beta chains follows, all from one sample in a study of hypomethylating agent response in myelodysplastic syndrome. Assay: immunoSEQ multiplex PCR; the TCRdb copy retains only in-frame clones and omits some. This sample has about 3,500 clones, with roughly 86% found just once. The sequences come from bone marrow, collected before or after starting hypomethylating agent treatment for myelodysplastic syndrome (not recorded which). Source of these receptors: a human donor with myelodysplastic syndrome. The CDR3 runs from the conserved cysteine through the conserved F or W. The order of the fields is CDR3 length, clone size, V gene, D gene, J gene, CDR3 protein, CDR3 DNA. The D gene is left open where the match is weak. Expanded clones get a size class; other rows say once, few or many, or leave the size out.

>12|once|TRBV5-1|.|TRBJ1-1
CASSLGSEEAFF
TGCGCCAGCAGCTTGGGTTCGGAGGAAGCTTTCTTT
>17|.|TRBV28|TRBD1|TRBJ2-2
CASSFSRDSDYTGELFF
TGTGCCAGCAGTTTCAGCCGGGACAGTGACTACACCGGGGAGCTGTTTTTT
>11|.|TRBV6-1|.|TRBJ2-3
CASSGQDTQYF
TGTGCCAGCAGCGGACAGGATACGCAGTATTTT
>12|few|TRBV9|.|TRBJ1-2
CASSVDKGGYTF
TGTGCCAGCAGCGTAGACAAGGGTGGCTACACCTTC
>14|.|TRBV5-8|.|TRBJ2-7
CASSLLSESYEQYF
TGTGCCAGCAGCTTGCTTTCGGAATCCTACGAGCAGTACTTC
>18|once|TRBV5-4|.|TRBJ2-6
CASSSWSRGSSGANVLTF
TGTGCCAGCTCCTCTTGGAGTAGGGGAAGCTCTGGGGCCAACGTCCTGACTTTC
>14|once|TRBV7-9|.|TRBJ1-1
CASSSPPGNTEAFF
TGTGCCAGCAGCTCTCCCCCCGGGAACACTGAAGCTTTCTTT
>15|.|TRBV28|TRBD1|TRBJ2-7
CASSLPRGRGYEQYF
TGTGCCAGCAGTTTACCCAGGGGGAGAGGCTACGAGCAGTACTTC
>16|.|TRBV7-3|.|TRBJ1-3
CASSPGGSHSGNTIYF
TGTGCCAGCAGCCCGGGGGGATCGCACTCTGGAAACACCATATATTTT
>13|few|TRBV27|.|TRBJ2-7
CASSLVGSYEQYF
TGTGCCAGCAGTTTGGTGGGGAGCTACGAGCAGTACTTC
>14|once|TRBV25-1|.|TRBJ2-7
CASSELGTDYEQYF
TGTGCCAGCAGTGAATTAGGGACGGACTACGAGCAGTACTTC
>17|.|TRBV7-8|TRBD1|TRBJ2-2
CASSLDRVLLNTGELFF
TGTGCCAGCAGCCTCGACAGGGTATTATTGAACACCGGGGAGCTGTTTTTT
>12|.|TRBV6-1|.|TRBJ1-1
CASTGVTRWAFF
TGTGCCAGCACGGGGGTGACCAGATGGGCTTTCTTT
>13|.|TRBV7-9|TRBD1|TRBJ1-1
CASSLEAGGEAFF
TGTGCCAGCAGCTTAGAGGCAGGGGGTGAAGCTTTCTTT
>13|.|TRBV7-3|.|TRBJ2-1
CASSLGQAQEQFF
TGTGCCAGCAGCTTAGGGCAGGCCCAAGAGCAGTTCTTC
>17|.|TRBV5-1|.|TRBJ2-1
CASSLGLTLSSYNEQFF
TGCGCCAGCAGCTTGGGCCTGACACTGAGCTCCTACAATGAGCAGTTCTTC
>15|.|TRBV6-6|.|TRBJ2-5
CASSSPGRTQETQYF
TGTGCCAGCAGTTCCCCTGGACGGACCCAAGAGACCCAGTACTTC
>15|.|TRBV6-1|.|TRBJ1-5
CASSEGGRGNQPQHF
TGTGCCAGCAGTGAGGGGGGCAGGGGCAATCAGCCCCAGCATTTT
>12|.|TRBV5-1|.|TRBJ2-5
CASRRAVETQYF
TGCGCCAGTCGACGGGCGGTAGAGACCCAGTACTTC
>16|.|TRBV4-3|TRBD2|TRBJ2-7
CASSQGPAGVSLEQYF
TGCGCCAGCAGCCAAGGTCCAGCGGGAGTTTCACTCGAGCAGTACTTC
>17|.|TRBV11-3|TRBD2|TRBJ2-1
CASSLGSGSRAYNEQFF
TGTGCCAGCAGCTTAGGTAGCGGGAGTAGGGCGTACAATGAGCAGTTCTTC
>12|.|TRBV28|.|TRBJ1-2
CASSLARAGNTF
TGTGCCAGCAGTTTAGCCCGGGCAGGGAACACCTTC
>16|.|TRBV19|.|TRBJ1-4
CASSPTPQGRNEKLFF
TGTGCCAGTAGTCCCACCCCACAGGGACGTAATGAAAAACTGTTTTTT
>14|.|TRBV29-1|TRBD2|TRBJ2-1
CSVRAGFAYNEQFF
TGCAGCGTCCGAGCGGGGTTCGCTTACAATGAGCAGTTCTTC